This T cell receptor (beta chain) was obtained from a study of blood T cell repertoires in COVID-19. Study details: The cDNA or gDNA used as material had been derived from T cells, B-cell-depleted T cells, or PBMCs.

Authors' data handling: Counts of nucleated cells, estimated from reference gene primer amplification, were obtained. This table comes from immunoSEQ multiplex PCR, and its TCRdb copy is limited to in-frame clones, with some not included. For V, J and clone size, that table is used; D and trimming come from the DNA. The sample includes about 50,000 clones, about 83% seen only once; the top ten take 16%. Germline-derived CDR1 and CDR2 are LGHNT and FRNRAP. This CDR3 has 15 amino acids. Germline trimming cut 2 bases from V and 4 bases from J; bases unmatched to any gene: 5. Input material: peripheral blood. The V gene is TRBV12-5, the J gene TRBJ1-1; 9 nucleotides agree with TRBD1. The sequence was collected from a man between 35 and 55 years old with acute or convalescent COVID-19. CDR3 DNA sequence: TGTGCTAGTGGTTTGTCGACAGGGGGGACCACTGAAGCTTTCTTT. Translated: CASGLSTGGTTEAFF.